This TCR beta chain was recorded in a study of vaccination effects on CD4 cells after COVID-19. Whole-study results and caveats: Marked clonal contraction of both clone types appeared late after vaccination. Only 1 of 255 vaccine-induced clones from healthy vaccinees cross-reacted with common cold coronaviruses.

About this clone: Its antigen is unknown.

The CDR3 is 14 amino acids. V was pared by 4 bases and J by 4 bases, with 10 bases between. CDR1 is SNHLY, CDR2 FYNNEI, per germline. Some clones are missing from TCRdb's copy, which holds only in-frame ones; the method was immunoSEQ multiplex PCR. The sample holds roughly 67,000 clones; about four fifths are singletons and the top ten take 8% to 11%. Peptide-pool stimulation followed by sequencing identified expanded antigen-specific CD4+ clonotypes in the ViraFEST assay. Isolation of CD4+ T cells took place after approximately 10 days of culture. Among the vaccine recipients, none had a prior SARS-CoV-2 infection, and nucleocapsid antibodies were negative. A few million PBMC were seeded per well and grown in the presence of roughly 10 IU/ml IL-2 and about 10 ug/ml peptides.

The J gene is TRBJ2-2, the V gene TRBV2; perhaps D is TRBD1 or TRBD2 (5 bases each). The sequence was collected from a human donor who received a COVID-19 vaccine. The sequenced sample was CD4+ T cells from PBMCs cultured with SARS-CoV-2 spike peptides, obtained before COVID-19 vaccination. The CDR3 DNA is TGTGCCAGCAGTGCTTCAGGGAGCACCGGGGAGCTGTTTTTT. Amino acid sequence: CASSASGSTGELFF.